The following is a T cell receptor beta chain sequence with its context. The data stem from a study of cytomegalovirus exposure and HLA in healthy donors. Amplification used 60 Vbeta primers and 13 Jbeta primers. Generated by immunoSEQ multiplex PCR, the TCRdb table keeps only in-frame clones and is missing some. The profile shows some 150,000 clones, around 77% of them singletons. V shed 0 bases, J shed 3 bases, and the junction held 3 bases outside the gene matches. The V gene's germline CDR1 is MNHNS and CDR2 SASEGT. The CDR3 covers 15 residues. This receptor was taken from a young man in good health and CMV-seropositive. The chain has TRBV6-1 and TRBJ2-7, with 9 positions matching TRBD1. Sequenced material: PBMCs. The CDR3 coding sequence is TGTGCCAGCAGTGAAGCAGGGACAGGGTTCTACGAGCAGTACTTC. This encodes CASSEAGTGFYEQYF.